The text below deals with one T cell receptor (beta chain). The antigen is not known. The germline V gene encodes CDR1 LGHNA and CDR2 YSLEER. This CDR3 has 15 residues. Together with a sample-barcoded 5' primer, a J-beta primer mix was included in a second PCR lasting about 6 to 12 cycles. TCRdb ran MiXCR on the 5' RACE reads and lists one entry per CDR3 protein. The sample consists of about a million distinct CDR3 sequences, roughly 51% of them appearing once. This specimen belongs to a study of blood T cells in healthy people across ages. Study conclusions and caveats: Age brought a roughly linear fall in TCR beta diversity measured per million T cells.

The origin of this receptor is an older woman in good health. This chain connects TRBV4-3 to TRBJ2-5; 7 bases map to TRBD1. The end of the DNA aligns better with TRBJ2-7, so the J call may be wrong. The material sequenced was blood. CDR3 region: CASSQPDRDSYEQYF. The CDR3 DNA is TGCGCCAGCAGCCAACCCGACAGGGACTCCTACGAGCAGTACTTC.